This entry describes one T cell receptor beta chain. The junction and the germline gene differ at one end; a read error may be behind it. These data come from a study of blood T cell repertoires in COVID-19. The method was immunoSEQ multiplex PCR; TCRdb's version includes in-frame clones alone and lacks a portion of them. The table has approximately 150,000 clones, around 86% seen once. CDR3 length equals 14 residues. CDR1 and CDR2 from the germline V gene are SSHAT and FNYEAQ (reference sequence). The rearrangement links TRBV7-7 to TRBJ2-3, with 7 positions matching TRBD2. The origin of this receptor is a man aged 65 to 85 with acute or convalescent COVID-19. The material sequenced was peripheral blood. The CDR3 reads CASSLGLAGDTQYF. The DNA for the CDR3 is TGTGCTAGCAGCTTAGGATTAGCGGGAGATACGCAGTATTTT.